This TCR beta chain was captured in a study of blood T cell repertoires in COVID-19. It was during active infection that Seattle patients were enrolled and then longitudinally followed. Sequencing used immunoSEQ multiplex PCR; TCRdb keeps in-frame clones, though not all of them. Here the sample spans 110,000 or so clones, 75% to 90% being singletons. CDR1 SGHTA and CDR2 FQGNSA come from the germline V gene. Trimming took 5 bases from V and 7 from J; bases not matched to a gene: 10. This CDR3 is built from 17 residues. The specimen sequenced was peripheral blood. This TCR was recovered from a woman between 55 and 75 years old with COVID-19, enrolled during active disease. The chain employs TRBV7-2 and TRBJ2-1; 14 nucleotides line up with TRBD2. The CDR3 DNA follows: TGTGCCAGCAGCCCATACCTCGGGACTAGCGGGGGTAATGAGCAGTTCTTC. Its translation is CASSPYLGTSGGNEQFF.